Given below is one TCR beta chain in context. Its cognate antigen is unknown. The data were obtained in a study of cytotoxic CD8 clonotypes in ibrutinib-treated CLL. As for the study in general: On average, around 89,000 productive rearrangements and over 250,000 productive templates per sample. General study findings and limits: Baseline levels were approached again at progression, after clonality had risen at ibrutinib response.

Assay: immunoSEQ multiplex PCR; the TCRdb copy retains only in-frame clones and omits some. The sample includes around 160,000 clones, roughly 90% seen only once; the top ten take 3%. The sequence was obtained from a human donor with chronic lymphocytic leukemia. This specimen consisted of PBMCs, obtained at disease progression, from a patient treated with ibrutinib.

The CDR3 DNA reads TGTGCCAGTAGTCCCGAAGGACAGGGACGGGATCAGCCCCAGCATTTT. The encoded protein is CASSPEGQGRDQPQHF. The gene calls are TRBV19 and TRBJ1-5, with TRBD1 matching 8 bases. The germline V gene has CDR1 LNHDA and CDR2 SQIVND (reference sequence). CDR3 length: 16 residues. V shed 5 bases, J shed 5 bases, and the junction held 11 bases outside the gene matches.